This T cell receptor beta chain emerged from a study of T cells after yellow fever vaccination. A few counts support this clonotype. Germline CDR1 LGHNA, CDR2 YSLEER. After removal of 4 bases from V and 3 bases from J, the junction contained 2 bases not matched to a gene. The CDR3 has 16 residues. One entry per CDR3 protein, called by TCRdb with MiXCR from the 5' RACE reads. Found here are under 550,000 distinct CDR3 sequences, around a fifth of them singletons; the top ten hold around 16%. Sequences were derived from PBMCs, sampled roughly 20 days after the first yellow fever vaccination. The chain joins TRBV4-3 to TRBJ2-2, with 13 bases that match TRBD2. This TCR came from a man younger than 35 who received the YFV17D yellow fever vaccine. The CDR3 sequence is CASSRLAGGDTGELFF. The CDR3 DNA is TGCGCCAGCAGCCGACTAGCGGGGGGTGACACCGGGGAGCTGTTTTTT.